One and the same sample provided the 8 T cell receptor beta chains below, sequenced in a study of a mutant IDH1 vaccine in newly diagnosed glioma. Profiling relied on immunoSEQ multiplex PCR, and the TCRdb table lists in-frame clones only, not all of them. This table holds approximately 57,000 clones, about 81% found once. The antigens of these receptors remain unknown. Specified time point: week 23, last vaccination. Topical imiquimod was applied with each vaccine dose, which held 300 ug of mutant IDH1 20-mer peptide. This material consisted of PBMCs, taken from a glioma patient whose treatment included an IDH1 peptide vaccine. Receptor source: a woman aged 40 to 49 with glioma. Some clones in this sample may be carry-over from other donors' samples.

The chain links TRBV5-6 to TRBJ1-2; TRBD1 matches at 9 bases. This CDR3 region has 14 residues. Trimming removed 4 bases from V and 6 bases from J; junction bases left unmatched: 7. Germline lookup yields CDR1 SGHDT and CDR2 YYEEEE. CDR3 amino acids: CASSREDRGHGYTF. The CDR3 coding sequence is TGTGCCAGCAGCCGGGAGGACAGGGGCCATGGCTACACCTTC.

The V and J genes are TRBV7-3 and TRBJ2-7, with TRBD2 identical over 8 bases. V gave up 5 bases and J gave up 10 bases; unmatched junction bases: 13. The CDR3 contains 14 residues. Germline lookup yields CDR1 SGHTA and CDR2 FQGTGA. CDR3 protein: CASSPGPGTRDQYF. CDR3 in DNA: TGTGCCAGCAGCCCAGGCCCTGGGACTAGGGATCAGTACTTC.

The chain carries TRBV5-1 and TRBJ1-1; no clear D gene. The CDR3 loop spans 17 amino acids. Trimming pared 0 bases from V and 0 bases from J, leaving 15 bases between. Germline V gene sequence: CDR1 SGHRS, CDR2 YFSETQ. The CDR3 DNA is TGCGCCAGCAGCTTGGATCCGGGCGGAACCCTGAACACTGAAGCTTTCTTT. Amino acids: CASSLDPGGTLNTEAFF.

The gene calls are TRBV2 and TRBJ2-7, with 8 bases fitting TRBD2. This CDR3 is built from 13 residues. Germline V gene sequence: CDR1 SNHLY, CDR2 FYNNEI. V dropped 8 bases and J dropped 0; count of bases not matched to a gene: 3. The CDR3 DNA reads TGTGCCAGCGCGGGGGGCCGCTCCTACGAGCAGTACTTC. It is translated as CASAGGRSYEQYF.

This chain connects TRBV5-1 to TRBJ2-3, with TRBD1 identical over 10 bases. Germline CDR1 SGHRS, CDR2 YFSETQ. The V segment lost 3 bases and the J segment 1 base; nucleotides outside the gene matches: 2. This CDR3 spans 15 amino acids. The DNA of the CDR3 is TGCGCCAGCAGCTCCGGGACAGGGGGCACAGATACGCAGTATTTT. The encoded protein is CASSSGTGGTDTQYF.

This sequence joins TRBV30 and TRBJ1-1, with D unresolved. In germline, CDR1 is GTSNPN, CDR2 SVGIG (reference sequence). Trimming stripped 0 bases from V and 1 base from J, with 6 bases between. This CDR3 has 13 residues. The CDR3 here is CAWSVAENTEAFF. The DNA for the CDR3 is TGTGCCTGGAGTGTAGCAGAGAACACTGAAGCTTTCTTT.

The CDR3 sequence is CASSLERGRTEAFF. In nucleotides, the CDR3 is TGTGCCAGCAGCTTAGAAAGGGGAAGGACTGAAGCTTTCTTT. The chain has TRBV7-8 and TRBJ1-1; tentatively, D is TRBD1 (5 bases). This CDR3 has 14 residues. In germline, CDR1 is SGHVS, CDR2 FQNEAQ. Deletions cut 1 base from V and 5 bases from J, with 11 bases between.

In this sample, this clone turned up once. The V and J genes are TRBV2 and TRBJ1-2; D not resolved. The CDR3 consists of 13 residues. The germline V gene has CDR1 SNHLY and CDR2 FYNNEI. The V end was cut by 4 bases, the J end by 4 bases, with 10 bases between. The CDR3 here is CASSGSGLYGYTF. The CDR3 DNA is TGTGCCAGCAGTGGTTCAGGCCTCTATGGCTACACCTTC.